A single T cell receptor (beta chain) is shown here with its context. What it recognizes is unknown. This entry belongs to a study of glioma-infiltrating T cells after dendritic cell vaccination. Study-wide results and limits: Few patients contributed both blood and tumor specimens.

The immunoSEQ assay amplified TCRB CDR3 from up to about 2 ug DNA. The PCR used 60 V beta and 13 J beta primers. TCRdb's copy holds only in-frame clones and misses some; the assay was immunoSEQ multiplex PCR. This table holds more than 85,000 clones, over 65% found once. J was trimmed by 6 bases and V by 5 bases; bases with no gene match: 6. Germline values: CDR1 SGHTA, CDR2 FQGTGA. This CDR3 has 15 amino acids. The source material was blood, sampled before dendritic cell vaccination. This clonotype was obtained from a human donor with glioblastoma. The chain is built from TRBV7-3 and TRBJ2-3; 12 bases are a match to TRBD2. CDR3 sequence: CASSVTSGSKDTQYF. The CDR3 nucleotides are TGTGCCAGCAGCGTGACTAGCGGGAGTAAGGATACGCAGTATTTT.